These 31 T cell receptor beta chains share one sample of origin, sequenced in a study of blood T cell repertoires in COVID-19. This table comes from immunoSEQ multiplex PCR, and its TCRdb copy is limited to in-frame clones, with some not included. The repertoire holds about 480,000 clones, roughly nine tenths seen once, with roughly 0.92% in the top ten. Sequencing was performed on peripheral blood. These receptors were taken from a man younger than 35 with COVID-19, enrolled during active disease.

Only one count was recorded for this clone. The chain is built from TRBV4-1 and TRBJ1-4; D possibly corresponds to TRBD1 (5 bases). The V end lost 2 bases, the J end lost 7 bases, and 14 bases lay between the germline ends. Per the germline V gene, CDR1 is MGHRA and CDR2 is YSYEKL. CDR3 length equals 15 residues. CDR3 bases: TGCGCCAGCAGCCAATCCGCAGGGATGATTGAAAAACTGTTTTTT. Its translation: CASSQSAGMIEKLFF.

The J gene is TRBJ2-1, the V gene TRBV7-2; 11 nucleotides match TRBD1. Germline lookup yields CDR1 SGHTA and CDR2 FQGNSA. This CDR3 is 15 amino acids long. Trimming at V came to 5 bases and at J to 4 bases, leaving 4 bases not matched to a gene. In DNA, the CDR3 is TGTGCCAGCAGCCCTAGGGACAGGGGGTACAATGAGCAGTTCTTC. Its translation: CASSPRDRGYNEQFF. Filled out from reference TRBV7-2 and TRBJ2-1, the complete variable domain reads GAGVSQSPSNKVTEKGKDVELRCDPISGHTALYWYRQSLGQGLEFLIYFQGNSAPDKSGLPSDRFSAERTGGSVSTLTIQRTQQEDSAVYLCASSPRDRGYNEQFFGPGTRLTVL.

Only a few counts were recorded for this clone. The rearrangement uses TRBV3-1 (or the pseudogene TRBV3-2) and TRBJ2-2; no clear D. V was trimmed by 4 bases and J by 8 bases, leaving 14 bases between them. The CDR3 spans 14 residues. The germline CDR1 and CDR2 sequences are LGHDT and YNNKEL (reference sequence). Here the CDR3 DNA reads TGTGCCAGCAGCCCGATTAACTCCCGAGGGGAGCTGTTTTTT. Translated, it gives CASSPINSRGELFF.

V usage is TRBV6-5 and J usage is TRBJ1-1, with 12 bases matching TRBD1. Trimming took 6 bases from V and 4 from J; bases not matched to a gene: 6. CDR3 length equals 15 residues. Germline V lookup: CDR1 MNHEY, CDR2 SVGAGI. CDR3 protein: CASSKGQGAITEAFF. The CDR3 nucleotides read TGTGCCAGCAGCAAGGGACAGGGGGCGATCACTGAAGCTTTCTTT.

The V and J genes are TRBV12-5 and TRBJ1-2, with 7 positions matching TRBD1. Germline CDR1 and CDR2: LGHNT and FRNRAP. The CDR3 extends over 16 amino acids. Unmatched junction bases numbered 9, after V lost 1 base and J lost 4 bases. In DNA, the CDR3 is TGTGCTAGTGGTTTGGCATGGGACAGAGCCTCCTATGGCTACACCTTC. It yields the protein CASGLAWDRASYGYTF.

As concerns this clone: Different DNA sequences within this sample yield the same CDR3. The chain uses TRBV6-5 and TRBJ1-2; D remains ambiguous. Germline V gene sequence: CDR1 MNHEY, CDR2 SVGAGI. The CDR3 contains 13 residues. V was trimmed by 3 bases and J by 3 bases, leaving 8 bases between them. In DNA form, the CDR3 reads TGTGCCAGCAGTTATGAGGGAGACTATGGCTACACCTTC. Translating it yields CASSYEGDYGYTF.

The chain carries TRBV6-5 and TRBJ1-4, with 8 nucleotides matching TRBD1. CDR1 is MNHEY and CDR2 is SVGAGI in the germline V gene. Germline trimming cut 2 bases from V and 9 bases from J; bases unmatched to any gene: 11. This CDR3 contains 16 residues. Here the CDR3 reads CASSYGSAGQGKKLFF. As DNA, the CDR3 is TGTGCCAGCAGTTACGGTTCGGCAGGACAGGGTAAAAAACTGTTTTTT.

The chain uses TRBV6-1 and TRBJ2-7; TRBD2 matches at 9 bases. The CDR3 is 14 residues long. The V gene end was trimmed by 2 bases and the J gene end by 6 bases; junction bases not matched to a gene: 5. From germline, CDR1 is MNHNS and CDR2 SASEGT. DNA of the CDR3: TGTGCCAGCAGTGAAATTAGCGGGAGAAGCGAGCAGTACTTC. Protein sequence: CASSEISGRSEQYF.

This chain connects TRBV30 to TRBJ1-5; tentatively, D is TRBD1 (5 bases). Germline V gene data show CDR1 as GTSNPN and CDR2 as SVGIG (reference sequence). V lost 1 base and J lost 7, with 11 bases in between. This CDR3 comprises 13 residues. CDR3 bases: TGTGCCTGGAGTGGGGGCAATCACCAGCCCCAGCATTTT. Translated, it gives CAWSGGNHQPQHF.

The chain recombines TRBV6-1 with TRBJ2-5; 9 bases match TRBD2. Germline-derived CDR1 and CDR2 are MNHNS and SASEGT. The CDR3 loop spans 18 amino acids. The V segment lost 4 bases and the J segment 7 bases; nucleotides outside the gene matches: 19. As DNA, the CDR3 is TGTGCCAGCAGTGCTAAAGCGGGAGGCCCCGGGTCAAGGTGGACCCAGTACTTC. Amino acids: CASSAKAGGPGSRWTQYF.

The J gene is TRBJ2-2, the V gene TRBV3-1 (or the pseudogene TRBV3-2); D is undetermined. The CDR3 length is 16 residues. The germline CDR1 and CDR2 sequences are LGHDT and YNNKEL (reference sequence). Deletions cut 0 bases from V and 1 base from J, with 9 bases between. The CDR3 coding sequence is TGTGCCAGCAGCCAAGATTTGCGGAAGAACACCGGGGAGCTGTTTTTT. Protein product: CASSQDLRKNTGELFF.

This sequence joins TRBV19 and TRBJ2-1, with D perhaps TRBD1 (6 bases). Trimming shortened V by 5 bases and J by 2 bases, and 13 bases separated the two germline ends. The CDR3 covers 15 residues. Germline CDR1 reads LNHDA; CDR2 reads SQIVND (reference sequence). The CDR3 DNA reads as TGTGCCAGTAGTGTACAGGGCTCAGCCTACAATGAGCAGTTCTTC. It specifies CASSVQGSAYNEQFF.

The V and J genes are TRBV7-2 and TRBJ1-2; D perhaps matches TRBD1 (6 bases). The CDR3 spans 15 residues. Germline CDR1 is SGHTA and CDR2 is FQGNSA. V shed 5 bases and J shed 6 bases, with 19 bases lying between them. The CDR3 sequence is CASSPGQGFWHGYTF. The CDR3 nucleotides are TGTGCCAGCAGCCCGGGACAAGGTTTTTGGCATGGCTACACCTTC.

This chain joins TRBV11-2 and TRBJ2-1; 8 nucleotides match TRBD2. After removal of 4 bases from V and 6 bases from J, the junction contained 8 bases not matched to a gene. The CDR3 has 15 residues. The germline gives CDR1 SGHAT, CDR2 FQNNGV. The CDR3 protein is CASSSSGTRFNEQFF. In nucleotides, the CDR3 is TGTGCCAGCAGCTCCTCCGGGACTAGGTTCAATGAGCAGTTCTTC.

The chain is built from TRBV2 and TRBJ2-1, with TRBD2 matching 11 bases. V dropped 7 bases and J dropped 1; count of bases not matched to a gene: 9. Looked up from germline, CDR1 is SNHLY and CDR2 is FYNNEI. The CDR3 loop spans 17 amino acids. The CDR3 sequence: CASMLLAGGPSYNEQFF. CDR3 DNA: TGTGCCAGCATGTTGCTAGCGGGGGGCCCATCCTACAATGAGCAGTTCTTC.

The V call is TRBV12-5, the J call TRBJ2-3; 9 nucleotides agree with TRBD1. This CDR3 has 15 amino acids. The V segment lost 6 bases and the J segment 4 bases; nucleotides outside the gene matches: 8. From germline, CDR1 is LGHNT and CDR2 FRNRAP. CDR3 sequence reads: CASGRGQGRSDTQYF. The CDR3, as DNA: TGTGCTAGTGGCCGAGGACAGGGGAGGTCAGATACGCAGTATTTT.

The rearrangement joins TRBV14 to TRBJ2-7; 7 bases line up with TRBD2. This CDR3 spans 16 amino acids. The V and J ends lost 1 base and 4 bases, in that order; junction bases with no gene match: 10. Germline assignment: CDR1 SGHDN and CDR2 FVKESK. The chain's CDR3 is CASSQVGLAALYEQYF. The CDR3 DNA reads TGTGCCAGCAGCCAAGTAGGTCTAGCGGCCCTGTACGAGCAGTACTTC.

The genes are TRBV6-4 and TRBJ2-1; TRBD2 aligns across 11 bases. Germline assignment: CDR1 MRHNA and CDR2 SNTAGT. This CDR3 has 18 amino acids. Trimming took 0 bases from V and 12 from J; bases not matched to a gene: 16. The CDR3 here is CASSDSLNSGRAPDGQFF. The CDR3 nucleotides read TGTGCCAGCAGTGACTCTTTAAATAGCGGGAGGGCCCCGGACGGGCAGTTCTTC.

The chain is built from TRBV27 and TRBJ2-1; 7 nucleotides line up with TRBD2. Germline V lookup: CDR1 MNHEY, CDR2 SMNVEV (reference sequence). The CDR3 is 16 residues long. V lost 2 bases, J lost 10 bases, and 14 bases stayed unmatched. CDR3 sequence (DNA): TGTGCCAGCAGTTTACTCTTAGCGGGTGGCCTCGGAGAGCAGTTCTTC. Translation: CASSLLLAGGLGEQFF.

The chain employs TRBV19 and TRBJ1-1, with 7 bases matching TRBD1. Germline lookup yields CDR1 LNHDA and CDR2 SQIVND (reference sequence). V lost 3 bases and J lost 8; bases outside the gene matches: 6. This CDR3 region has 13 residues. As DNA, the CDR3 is TGTGCCAGTAGTATCTTTTGGACAGGCGAAGCTTTCTTT. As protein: CASSIFWTGEAFF.

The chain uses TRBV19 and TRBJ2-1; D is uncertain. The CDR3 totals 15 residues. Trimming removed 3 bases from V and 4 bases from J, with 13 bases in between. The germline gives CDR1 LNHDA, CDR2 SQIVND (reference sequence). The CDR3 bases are TGTGCCAGTAGTATGCGGCCTACTGATTACAATGAGCAGTTCTTC. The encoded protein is CASSMRPTDYNEQFF.

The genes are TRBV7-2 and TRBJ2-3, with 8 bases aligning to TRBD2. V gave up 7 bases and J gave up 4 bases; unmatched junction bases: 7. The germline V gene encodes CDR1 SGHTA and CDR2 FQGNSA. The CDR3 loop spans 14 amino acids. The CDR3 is CASTQVGLADTQYF. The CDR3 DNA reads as TGTGCCAGCACCCAAGTGGGACTAGCAGATACGCAGTATTTT. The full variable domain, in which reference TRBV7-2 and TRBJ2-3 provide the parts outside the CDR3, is GAGVSQSPSNKVTEKGKDVELRCDPISGHTALYWYRQSLGQGLEFLIYFQGNSAPDKSGLPSDRFSAERTGGSVSTLTIQRTQQEDSAVYLCASTQVGLADTQYFGPGTRLTVL.

CDR3: CASSLVGAGYNEQFF. For the CDR3, the DNA is TGTGCCAGCAGCTTAGTTGGTGCGGGGTACAATGAGCAGTTCTTC. The rearrangement joins TRBV7-2 to TRBJ2-1; D is perhaps TRBD2 (6 bases). Germline CDR1 is SGHTA and CDR2 is FQGNSA. The CDR3 length is 15 residues. V was cut by 1 base and J by 4 bases, with 11 bases left in between. Based on the CDR3 plus reference TRBV7-2 and TRBJ2-1, the full variable domain is GAGVSQSPSNKVTEKGKDVELRCDPISGHTALYWYRQSLGQGLEFLIYFQGNSAPDKSGLPSDRFSAERTGGSVSTLTIQRTQQEDSAVYLCASSLVGAGYNEQFFGPGTRLTVL.

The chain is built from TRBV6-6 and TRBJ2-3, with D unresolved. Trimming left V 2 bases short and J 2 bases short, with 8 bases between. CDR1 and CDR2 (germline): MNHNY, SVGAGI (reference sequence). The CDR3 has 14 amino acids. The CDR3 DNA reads TGTGCCAGCAGTTACCCCTACCCCACAGATACGCAGTATTTT. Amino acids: CASSYPYPTDTQYF.

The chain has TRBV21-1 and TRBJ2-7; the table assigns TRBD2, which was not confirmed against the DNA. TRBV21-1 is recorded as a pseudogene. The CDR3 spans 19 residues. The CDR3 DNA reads TGTGCCAGCAGTACCACGGGAATCCTAGCGGGAGGGCCTCCCTACGAGCAGTACTTC. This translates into CASSTTGILAGGPPYEQYF.

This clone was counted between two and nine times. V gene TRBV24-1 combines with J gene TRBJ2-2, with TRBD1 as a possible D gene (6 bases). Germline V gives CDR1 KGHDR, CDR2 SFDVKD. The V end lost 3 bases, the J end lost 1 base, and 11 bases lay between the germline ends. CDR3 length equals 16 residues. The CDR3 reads CATSDAGTMNTGELFF. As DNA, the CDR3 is TGTGCCACCAGTGATGCCGGGACAATGAACACCGGGGAGCTGTTTTTT.

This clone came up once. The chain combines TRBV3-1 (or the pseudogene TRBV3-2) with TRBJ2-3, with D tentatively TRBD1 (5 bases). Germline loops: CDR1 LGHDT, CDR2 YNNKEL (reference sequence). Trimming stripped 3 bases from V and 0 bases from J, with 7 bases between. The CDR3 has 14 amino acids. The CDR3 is CASSQRTSTDTQYF. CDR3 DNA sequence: TGTGCCAGCAGCCAGCGGACAAGCACAGATACGCAGTATTTT.

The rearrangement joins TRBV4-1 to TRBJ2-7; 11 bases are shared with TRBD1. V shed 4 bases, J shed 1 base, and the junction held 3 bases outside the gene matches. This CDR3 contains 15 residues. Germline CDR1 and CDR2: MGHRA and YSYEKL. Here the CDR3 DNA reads TGCGCCAGCAGCCCCGGACAGGGGGCTTCCTACGAGCAGTACTTC. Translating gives CASSPGQGASYEQYF.

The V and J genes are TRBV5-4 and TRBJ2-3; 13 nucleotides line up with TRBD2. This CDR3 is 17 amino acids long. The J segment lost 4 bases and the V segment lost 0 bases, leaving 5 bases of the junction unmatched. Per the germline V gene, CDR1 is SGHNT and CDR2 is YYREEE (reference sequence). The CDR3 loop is CASSLGGTSGVADTQYF. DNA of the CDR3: TGTGCCAGCAGCTTGGGGGGGACTAGCGGGGTTGCAGATACGCAGTATTTT. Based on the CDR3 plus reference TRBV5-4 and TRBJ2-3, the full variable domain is ETGVTQSPTHLIKTRGQQVTLRCSSQSGHNTVSWYQQALGQGPQFIFQYYREEENGRGNFPPRFSGLQFPNYSSELNVNALELDDSALYLCASSLGGTSGVADTQYFGPGTRLTVL.

The CDR3 DNA follows: TGTGCCAGCAGCCAAGGAGAACGAGGGGGCAATGAGCAGTTCTTC. It yields the protein CASSQGERGGNEQFF. The chain joins TRBV3-1 (or the pseudogene TRBV3-2) to TRBJ2-1; the D gene is possibly TRBD1 (6 bases). Trimming removed 1 base at V and 6 bases at J, with 13 bases between. CDR3 size: 15 residues. Germline CDR1 reads LGHDT; CDR2 reads YNNKEL (reference sequence).

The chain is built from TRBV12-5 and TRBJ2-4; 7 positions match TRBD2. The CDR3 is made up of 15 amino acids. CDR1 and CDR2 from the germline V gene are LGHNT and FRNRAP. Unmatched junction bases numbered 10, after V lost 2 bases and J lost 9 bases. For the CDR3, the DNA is TGTGCTAGTGGTTTGCTTGCGGGAGACCGGGTCATTCAGTACTTC. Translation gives CASGLLAGDRVIQYF. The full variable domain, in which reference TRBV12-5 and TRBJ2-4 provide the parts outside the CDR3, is DARVTQTPRHKVTEMGQEVTMRCQPILGHNTVFWYRQTMMQGLELLAYFRNRAPLDDSGMPKDRFSAEMPDATLATLKIQPSEPRDSAVYFCASGLLAGDRVIQYFGAGTRLSVL.